The 24 T cell receptor beta chains below all came from one sample that was sequenced in a study of blood T cells in healthy people across ages. A sample-barcoded 5' primer and a J-beta primer mix were used in a second PCR of roughly 6 to 11 cycles. TCRdb re-derived calls from the 5' RACE reads in MiXCR, one entry per CDR3 protein. The top ten hold about 11% of the sample, which has some 1.6 million distinct CDR3 sequences, about 31% seen once. The sequenced material came from blood. The receptor set was obtained from a woman aged 25 to 39 in good health.

There are a few counts of this clonotype. V gene TRBV2 combines with J gene TRBJ2-1; 9 bases line up with TRBD1. V shed 6 bases and J 0 bases; nucleotides not matched to a gene: 9. The CDR3 length is 17 residues. The germline CDR1 and CDR2 sequences are SNHLY and FYNNEI. DNA of the CDR3: TGTGCCAGCAGAACAGGGGGCTCGGTCCCCTCCTACAATGAGCAGTTCTTC. Translating gives CASRTGGSVPSYNEQFF.

This clonotype was observed a handful of times. This rearrangement joins TRBV27 to TRBJ2-1; weak D call: TRBD1 (5 bases). Germline values: CDR1 MNHEY, CDR2 SMNVEV (reference sequence). The CDR3 is 15 amino acids. The V gene lost 5 bases and the J gene lost 4 bases, with 15 bases spanning the gap. The CDR3 here is CASSPGAAAYNEQFF. CDR3 nucleotides: TGTGCCAGCAGTCCTGGGGCGGCGGCTTACAATGAGCAGTTCTTC.

The chain links TRBV18 to TRBJ1-1, with 7 positions matching TRBD1. V lost 5 bases and J lost 1; bases outside the gene matches: 4. The germline V gene encodes CDR1 KGHSH and CDR2 LQKENI. The CDR3 runs 14 residues. The CDR3 spells CASSAQGSNTEAFF. The CDR3 nucleotides read TGTGCCAGCTCAGCACAGGGGTCGAACACTGAAGCTTTCTTT. Full variable domain (outside the CDR3, taken from reference TRBV18 and TRBJ1-1): NAGVMQNPRHLVRRRGQEARLRCSPMKGHSHVYWYRQLPEEGLKFMVYLQKENIIDESGMPKERFSAEFPKEGPSILRIQQVVRGDSAAYFCASSAQGSNTEAFFGQGTRLTVV.

The chain is built from TRBV3-1 and TRBJ2-7; 12 positions match TRBD2. Germline-derived CDR1 and CDR2 are LGHDT and YNNKEL (reference sequence). CDR3 length: 15 residues. V lost 3 bases, J lost 5 bases, and 5 bases stayed unmatched. CDR3 amino acids: CASSQTSGGADEQYF. The CDR3 nucleotides read TGTGCCAGCAGCCAGACTAGCGGGGGAGCGGACGAGCAGTACTTC.

The chain recombines TRBV19 with TRBJ2-7; 7 nucleotides agree with TRBD2. V shed 3 bases and J 4 bases; nucleotides not matched to a gene: 24. Germline assignment: CDR1 LNHDA and CDR2 SQIVND (reference sequence). The CDR3 sequence is 20 residues long. The CDR3 is CASSITWRASGARGRYEQYF. The CDR3, as DNA: TGTGCCAGTAGTATTACCTGGCGGGCTAGCGGAGCCCGGGGTAGATACGAGCAGTACTTC.

The chain combines TRBV21-1 with TRBJ2-5; the table's D call of TRBD1 was not tested on the DNA. TRBV21-1 is a recognized pseudogene. This CDR3 spans 13 amino acids. The CDR3 region has the DNA TGTGTCAGCACTTCGGGGGGATTTTGGGAGCAGTACTTC. It translates to CVSTSGGFWEQYF.

About this clonotype itself: The junction and the germline gene differ at one end; a read error may be behind it. The chain joins TRBV12-3 or TRBV12-4 to TRBJ2-3; possible D gene TRBD2, 6 bases. CDR3 size: 16 residues. The CDR3 reads CASSTGTTAGADAQYF. The CDR3 coding sequence is TGTGCCAGCAGTACCGGGACGACAGCGGGCGCAGATGCGCAGTATTTT.

A few counts support this clonotype. This may arise from a read error, as a much more abundant clone is one base away. The chain recombines TRBV7-2 with TRBJ2-3; D remains unclear. Germline V lookup: CDR1 SGHTA, CDR2 FQGNSA. The CDR3 has 13 residues. CDR3 loop: CACSLDFTDTQYF. The CDR3 bases are TGTGCCTGCAGCTTAGATTTCACAGATACGCAGTATTTT.

This clonotype was detected a few times. The CDR3 spells CAISARRDGNSGANVLTF. The CDR3 nucleotides are TGTGCCATCAGCGCTCGCCGGGACGGAAACTCTGGGGCCAACGTCCTGACTTTC. This chain connects TRBV10-3 to TRBJ2-6; TRBD1 or TRBD2 may be the D gene (5 bases each). This CDR3 spans 18 amino acids. V was pared by 6 bases and J by 0 bases, with 18 bases between. CDR1 ENHRY and CDR2 SYGVKD come from the germline V gene.

This clonotype was found a few times. The rearrangement joins TRBV12-3 or TRBV12-4 to TRBJ2-5, with a weak D call TRBD2 (6 bases). The V end was cut by 5 bases, the J end by 9 bases, with 10 bases between. The CDR3 sequence is 11 residues long. The CDR3 protein is CASSPGVPQYF. CDR3 DNA sequence: TGTGCCAGCAGTCCGGGGGTCCCCCAGTACTTC.

This clonotype appeared a single time. The chain links TRBV5-1 to TRBJ2-7; TRBD2 matches at 7 bases. Trimming at V came to 4 bases and at J to 5 bases, leaving 6 bases not matched to a gene. The germline CDR1 and CDR2 sequences are SGHRS and YFSETQ. The CDR3 sequence is 13 residues long. CDR3 sequence (DNA): TGCGCCAGCAGCGAGGCAGGGAGGGACGAGCAGTACTTC. Translating it yields CASSEAGRDEQYF.

V gene TRBV6-1 combines with J gene TRBJ2-7; D gene uncertain. There are 17 residues in the CDR3. The germline V and J ends were trimmed by 0 bases and 0 bases, with 15 bases remaining between them. The germline CDR1 and CDR2 sequences are MNHNS and SASEGT. CDR3 in amino acids: CASSEAPAFSFSYEQYF. CDR3 nucleotides: TGTGCCAGCAGTGAAGCCCCGGCTTTCAGCTTCTCCTACGAGCAGTACTTC.

The table lists this clonotype with a few counts. V and J are TRBV20-1 and TRBJ2-1; a weak D match, TRBD2 (5 bases). Germline V lookup: CDR1 DFQATT, CDR2 SNEGSKA (reference sequence). This CDR3 spans 15 amino acids. The ends were cut back, 5 bases at V and 1 base at J, with 15 bases in the middle. The CDR3 region is CSAAYGSGSYNEQFF. The CDR3 coding sequence is TGCAGTGCTGCTTACGGATCGGGGTCCTACAATGAGCAGTTCTTC.

For this clonotype: An end of the junction differs from the germline gene, which may be a read error. The chain joins TRBV7-3 to TRBJ2-1; 7 bases map to TRBD2. This CDR3 region has 15 residues. The V gene's germline CDR1 is SGHTA and CDR2 FQGTGA. The CDR3 sequence is CASGLSSGRYNEQFF. DNA of the CDR3: TGTGCCAGCGGCTTATCTAGCGGACGTTACAATGAGCAGTTCTTC.

As for this clonotype: One end of the junction fails to match germline, which may point to a read error. This chain's CDR3 is CGATNEKLFF. CDR3 bases: TGCGGTGCAACTAATGAAAAACTGTTTTTT. The V call is TRBV20-1, the J call TRBJ1-4; D unclear. Germline V CDR1 and CDR2: DFQATT, SNEGSKA (reference sequence). The CDR3 consists of 10 residues.

The V gene is TRBV7-2, the J gene TRBJ2-5; either TRBD1 or TRBD2 may fit D (7 bases each). V lost 2 bases and J lost 7, with 29 bases in between. This CDR3 comprises 19 residues. The germline CDR1 and CDR2 sequences are SGHTA and FQGNSA. The CDR3 region has the DNA TGTGCCAGCAGCTTACCACTCCATCGGGACAGCCAAGGGAGGGGGACCCAGTACTTC. Its translation is CASSLPLHRDSQGRGTQYF.

The chain is built from TRBV4-1 and TRBJ2-3; 12 bases align to TRBD2. The germline gives CDR1 MGHRA, CDR2 YSYEKL. Trimming cost V 4 bases and J 4 bases; bases outside gene matches: 3. The CDR3 sequence is 15 residues long. The CDR3 nucleotides read TGCGCCAGCAGCCGCGGACTAGCGGGGTCAGATACGCAGTATTTT. The encoded protein is CASSRGLAGSDTQYF.

This clonotype was recorded many times. In nucleotides, the CDR3 is TGTGCCAGCAGTCCGAAGGGGGTCCCAGAGACCCAGTACTTC. Translation gives CASSPKGVPETQYF. The gene calls are TRBV28 and TRBJ2-5, with D possibly being TRBD1 (6 bases). V was trimmed by 5 bases and J by 4 bases, leaving 14 bases between them. CDR1 MDHEN and CDR2 SYDVKM come from the germline V gene. This CDR3 spans 14 amino acids.

The CDR3 DNA sequence: TGTGCCACCAGCAGAAAGTTTAGTAACTATGGCTACACCTTC. Its protein is CATSRKFSNYGYTF. The chain employs TRBV15 and TRBJ1-2, with D uncertain. CDR3 size: 14 residues. Trimming removed 2 bases at V and 1 base at J, with 8 bases between. Germline V CDR1 and CDR2: LNHNV, YYDKDF (reference sequence).

Concerning this clonotype itself: With a much larger clone just one base away, this may be a read error. The genes are TRBV11-2 and TRBJ2-7; D not certain. The V end lost 2 bases, the J end lost 3 bases, and 11 bases lay between the germline ends. CDR1 is SGHAT and CDR2 is FQNNGV in the germline V gene. The CDR3 spans 14 residues. The CDR3 sequence: CASSLWNSGYEQYF. CDR3 DNA: TGTGCCAGCAGCTTATGGAACAGTGGCTACGAGCAGTACTTC.

The rearrangement joins TRBV7-9 to TRBJ1-2, with 7 positions matching TRBD1. Germline V gene data show CDR1 as SEHNR and CDR2 as FQNEAQ (reference sequence). The junction had 6 bases not matched to a gene; V was cut back by 3 bases and J by 8 bases. The length of the CDR3 is 13 residues. The CDR3 loop is CASSFKGAGGYTF. DNA of the CDR3: TGTGCCAGCAGCTTCAAGGGGGCGGGCGGCTACACCTTC.

The chain links TRBV3-1 to TRBJ2-5, with 13 bases lining up with TRBD2. This CDR3 is built from 16 residues. J gave up 4 bases and V 4 bases, and 6 bases lay outside the gene matches. Per germline, CDR1 LGHDT and CDR2 YNNKEL (reference sequence). The CDR3 DNA follows: TGTGCCAGCAGCCCCGTACTAGCGGGGGGGGCAGAGACCCAGTACTTC. Its translation: CASSPVLAGGAETQYF.

The chain uses TRBV4-1 and TRBJ2-5, with TRBD2 matching 8 bases. CDR3 length equals 19 residues. Germline CDR1 is MGHRA and CDR2 is YSYEKL. With V trimmed by 3 bases and J by 1 base, 16 bases remained unmatched. CDR3 loop: CASSHPRETGGSFQETQYF. CDR3 nucleotide sequence: TGCGCCAGCAGCCACCCGAGGGAAACGGGAGGGTCCTTCCAAGAGACCCAGTACTTC.

The V call is TRBV20-1, the J call TRBJ2-3, with 8 bases aligning to TRBD1. The CDR3 is 16 amino acids. Germline CDR1 is DFQATT and CDR2 is SNEGSKA (reference sequence). V trimming: 5 bases; J trimming: 2 bases; junction bases outside the gene matches: 12. The CDR3 coding sequence is TGCAGTGCTCCCCTCCGGACAGGGAAGACCACAGATACGCAGTATTTT. Translating it yields CSAPLRTGKTTDTQYF.